This T cell receptor (beta chain) derives from a study of T-cell reconstitution after alpha-beta-depleted transplantation in children. General observations from the study: Surviving recipient T cells and intrathymic progenitors accounted for some patients' high TCRbeta diversity at day 60. By one year post-transplant, T-cell counts and diversity largely arose from T cells that were newly produced. The origin of alpha-beta T cells about two months after transplant was reportedly several hundred expanded graft clones.

A library of TCRbeta sequences, prepared with unique molecular identifiers, was generated. TCRdb re-called the PCR reads with MiXCR, one entry per CDR3 protein. This sample has about 980,000 distinct CDR3 sequences, with roughly 29% found just once. This clonotype was seen more than once but under ten times. Antigen specificity is unknown. CDR3 size: 17 residues. Trimming removed 2 bases from V and 4 bases from J, with 21 bases in between. From germline, CDR1 is SGHRS and CDR2 YFSETQ. The sequencing used PBMCs, mostly from graft donor cells, collected 360 days after TCRalphabeta/CD19-depleted stem cell transplant. This receptor was obtained from a boy less than two years old who had a stem cell transplant for SCID, so the T cells may come from the graft donor. This rearrangement joins TRBV5-1 to TRBJ2-5; D call uncertain. The CDR3 is CASSFGAASKSRETQYF. The CDR3 DNA sequence: TGCGCCAGCAGCTTTGGTGCGGCAAGTAAGTCCCGAGAGACCCAGTACTTC. Drawing the rest from reference TRBV5-1 and TRBJ2-5, the complete variable domain is KAGVTQTPRYLIKTRGQQVTLSCSPISGHRSVSWYQQTPGQGLQFLFEYFSETQRNKGNFPGRFSGRQFSNSRSEMNVSTLELGDSALYLCASSFGAASKSRETQYFGPGTRLLVL.